What follows are 3 T cell receptor beta chains derived from one specimen sequenced in a study of siplizumab effects on memory and regulatory T cells. Profiled with immunoSEQ multiplex PCR; TCRdb holds only in-frame clones, not every one. The data hold 75,000 to 100,000 clones, with 90% to 95% observed a single time. What was sequenced was non-Treg CD4+ T cells sorted from blood. These receptors all stem from a human donor in good health.

CDR3 nucleotide sequence: TGTGCCAGCAGTTACTCGATGGGATACTATGGCTACACCTTC. It yields the protein CASSYSMGYYGYTF. This chain links TRBV6-6 with TRBJ1-2; D unclear. With 0 bases removed from V and 3 bases from J, the gap between germline ends came to 8 bases. Germline V CDR1 and CDR2: MNHNY, SVGAGI (reference sequence). The CDR3 sequence is 14 residues long.

V usage is TRBV16 and J usage is TRBJ1-5; possibly TRBD1 for D (5 bases). The V end lost 1 base, the J end lost 0 bases, and 19 bases lay between the germline ends. CDR1 is KGHSY, CDR2 FQNENV, per germline. CDR3 size: 19 residues. This chain's CDR3 is CASSQWSGKTPYSNQPQHF. The CDR3 nucleotides read TGTGCCAGCAGCCAATGGTCAGGGAAAACGCCCTATAGCAATCAGCCCCAGCATTTT.

This sequence joins TRBV6-5 and TRBJ1-3; 7 bases line up with TRBD1. V was clipped by 2 bases and J by 2 bases; unmatched bases: 0. Germline CDR1 MNHEY, CDR2 SVGAGI. The CDR3 extends over 14 amino acids. In nucleotides, the CDR3 is TGTGCCAGCAGTTACGACAGGGCTGGAAACACCATATATTTT. Its protein product is CASSYDRAGNTIYF.